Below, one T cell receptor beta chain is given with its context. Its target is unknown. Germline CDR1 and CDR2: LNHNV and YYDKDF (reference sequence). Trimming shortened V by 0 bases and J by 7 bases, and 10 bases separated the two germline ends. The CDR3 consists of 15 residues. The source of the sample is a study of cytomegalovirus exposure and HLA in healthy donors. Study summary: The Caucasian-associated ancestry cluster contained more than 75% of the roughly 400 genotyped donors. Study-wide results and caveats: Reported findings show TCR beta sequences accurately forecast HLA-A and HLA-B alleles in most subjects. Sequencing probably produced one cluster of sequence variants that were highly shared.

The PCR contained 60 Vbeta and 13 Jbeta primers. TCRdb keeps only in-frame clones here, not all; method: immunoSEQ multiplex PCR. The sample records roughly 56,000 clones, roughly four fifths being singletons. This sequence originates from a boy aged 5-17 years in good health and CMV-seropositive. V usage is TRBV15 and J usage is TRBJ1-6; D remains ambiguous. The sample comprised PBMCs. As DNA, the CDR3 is TGTGCCACCAGCAGAGAACTCAATTCCAATTCACCCCTCCACTTT. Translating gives CATSRELNSNSPLHF. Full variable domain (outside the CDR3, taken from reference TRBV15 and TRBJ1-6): DAMVIQNPRYQVTQFGKPVTLSCSQTLNHNVMYWYQQKSSQAPKLLFHYYDKDFNNEADTPDNFQSRRPNTSFCFLDIRSPGLGDTAMYLCATSRELNSNSPLHFGNGTRLTVT.